This is a list of T cell receptor beta chains from one sample in a study of T-cell memory formation after mild COVID-19. Each CDR3 protein is one row after TCRdb ran MiXCR on the 5' RACE reads. The data show 170,000 or so distinct CDR3 sequences, with less than 40% seen just once and about 12% held by the top ten. Material for sequencing was PBMCs or a T cell subset sorted from them (not recorded which). All receptors come from an adult woman who had mild COVID-19 (a few samples of this study predate the infection). Cell type and time point are not known. Both conserved end residues are part of each CDR3. A D gene is named only where the DNA matches it firmly. Expanded clones get a size class; other rows say once, few or many, or leave the size out.

d_gene	v_gene	abundance	len	j_gene	CDR3aa	CDR3nt
.	TRBV10-3	.	14	TRBJ2-3	CAISPGLPVGTQYF	TGTGCCATCAGCCCGGGACTCCCCGTGGGAACGCAGTATTTT
.	TRBV5-1	many	19	TRBJ2-3	CASSLPRDNPVISTDTQYF	TGCGCCAGCAGCTTGCCGCGGGACAATCCCGTTATTAGCACAGATACGCAGTATTTT
.	TRBV14	.	14	TRBJ2-5	CASSQNRGQETQYF	TGTGCCAGCAGCCAAAACCGGGGACAAGAGACCCAGTACTTC
.	TRBV6-5	.	16	TRBJ2-7	CASSYGLVGLGYEQYF	TGTGCCAGCAGTTACGGGTTGGTTGGGCTCGGCTACGAGCAGTACTTC
TRBD2	TRBV15	.	20	TRBJ2-7	CATSRADRFKTGLALPEQYF	TGTGCCACCAGCAGAGCGGATCGCTTCAAGACGGGACTAGCTCTCCCCGAGCAGTACTTC
TRBD1	TRBV29-1	.	14	TRBJ2-7	CSAAQGQGTYEQYF	TGCAGCGCAGCTCAGGGACAGGGCACCTACGAGCAGTACTTC
TRBD1	TRBV12-3/TRBV12-4	.	16	TRBJ2-7	CASSLRWTGGYHEQYF	TGTGCCAGCAGTTTACGTTGGACAGGGGGATATCACGAGCAGTACTTC
.	TRBV7-2	.	14	TRBJ2-2	CASSIGRNTGELFF	TGTGCCAGCTCAATAGGACGGAACACCGGGGAGCTGTTTTTT
.	TRBV5-4	.	15	TRBJ1-2	CASSLGYLGSYGYTF	TGTGCCAGCAGCTTGGGATACTTGGGGAGCTATGGCTACACCTTC
.	TRBV15	.	15	TRBJ2-6	CATREGGAGANVLTF	TGTGCCACCAGGGAAGGGGGTGCTGGGGCCAACGTCCTGACTTTC
.	TRBV5-1	.	13	TRBJ1-2	CASSIDQGIGYTF	TGCGCCAGCAGTATTGATCAGGGAATTGGCTACACCTTC
.	TRBV29-1	.	13	TRBJ2-2	CSALGHHTGELFF	TGCAGCGCCCTCGGGCATCACACCGGGGAGCTGTTTTTT
TRBD1	TRBV19	.	14	TRBJ1-6	CASSRTGGRSPLHF	TGTGCCAGTAGTAGGACAGGGGGGAGATCACCCCTCCACTTT
.	TRBV7-3	.	15	TRBJ1-2	CASSPSPGGGYGYTF	TGTGCCAGCAGCCCCTCACCCGGGGGCGGATATGGCTACACCTTC
TRBD1	TRBV5-5	few	16	TRBJ1-6	CASSLPGTGFNSPLHF	TGTGCCAGCAGCTTGCCAGGGACAGGATTTAATTCACCCCTCCACTTT
TRBD2	TRBV20-1	few	14	TRBJ2-1	CSAPGGAIENEQFF	TGCAGTGCCCCCGGGGGGGCTATTGAGAATGAGCAGTTCTTC
TRBD1	TRBV15	few	15	TRBJ1-5	CATSSAATGVQPQHF	TGTGCCACCAGCAGCGCAGCGACAGGGGTGCAGCCCCAGCATTTT
.	TRBV5-1	.	13	TRBJ1-2	CASSSELGYGYTF	TGCGCCAGCAGCTCCGAATTAGGGTATGGCTACACCTTC
TRBD2	TRBV6-2/TRBV6-3	.	14	TRBJ2-7	CASTRLAASYEQYF	TGTGCCAGCACTAGACTAGCGGCTTCCTACGAGCAGTACTTC
TRBD1	TRBV5-1	.	16	TRBJ2-7	CASNLFPGQGSYEQYF	TGCGCCAGCAACCTATTTCCGGGACAGGGCTCCTACGAGCAGTACTTC
.	TRBV11-2	.	17	TRBJ1-2	CASSLELGRGWNYGYTF	TGTGCCAGCAGCTTAGAACTCGGGAGGGGATGGAACTATGGCTACACCTTC
.	TRBV10-3	.	13	TRBJ1-5	CAIQGSSNQPQHF	TGTGCCATTCAGGGGAGTAGCAATCAGCCCCAGCATTTT
.	TRBV12-3/TRBV12-4	few	17	TRBJ1-2	CASSREGSMRGNYGYTF	TGTGCCAGCAGTCGGGAGGGTAGTATGAGGGGTAACTATGGCTACACCTTC
.	TRBV7-2	few	14	TRBJ2-2	CASSFQGSTGELFF	TGTGCCAGCAGCTTTCAGGGGAGCACCGGGGAGCTGTTTTTT
.	TRBV12-3/TRBV12-4	.	15	TRBJ2-6	CASSPARSGANVLTF	TGTGCCAGCAGCCCCGCGCGCTCGGGGGCCAACGTCCTGACTTTC
.	TRBV2	few	14	TRBJ2-7	CASSVLPEGVEQYF	TGTGCCAGCAGTGTACTGCCGGAGGGGGTCGAGCAGTACTTC
.	TRBV9	.	15	TRBJ1-5	CASSPTQGFDQPQHF	TGTGCCAGCAGCCCCACCCAAGGGTTTGATCAGCCCCAGCATTTT
.	TRBV7-8	few	14	TRBJ1-2	CASSLARQEDGYTF	TGTGCCAGCAGCTTAGCGCGGCAGGAGGATGGCTACACCTTC
.	TRBV7-9	few	14	TRBJ1-1	CASSIAGASTEAFF	TGTGCCAGCAGCATCGCAGGGGCGAGCACTGAAGCTTTCTTT
TRBD1	TRBV10-3	few	14	TRBJ2-7	CAIRSGTGDPEQYF	TGTGCCATCAGATCCGGGACAGGGGACCCCGAGCAGTACTTC
TRBD2	TRBV6-2/TRBV6-3	few	13	TRBJ2-7	CASRKTSDYEQYF	TGTGCCAGCAGGAAGACTAGCGACTACGAGCAGTACTTC
TRBD2	TRBV2	many	16	TRBJ2-3	CASSDRREGMGDTQYF	TGTGCCAGCAGTGATCGGCGGGAGGGCATGGGAGATACGCAGTATTTT
TRBD1	TRBV29-1	.	15	TRBJ2-5	CSVEGTDRGQETQYF	TGCAGCGTTGAGGGGACAGACAGGGGACAAGAGACCCAGTACTTC
TRBD1	TRBV7-3	few	15	TRBJ1-6	CASSLIGTGNSPLHF	TGTGCCAGCAGCTTAATCGGGACAGGGAATTCACCCCTCCACTTT
.	TRBV5-8	.	15	TRBJ1-2	CASSPGLTTGYGYTF	TGTGCCAGCAGCCCTGGGTTGACCACGGGCTATGGCTACACCTTC
TRBD1	TRBV5-1	.	15	TRBJ1-2	CASSSGQGQIQGYTF	TGCGCCAGCAGCTCCGGACAGGGACAGATTCAGGGCTACACCTTC
.	TRBV29-1	few	14	TRBJ1-3	CSVETGSIGNTIYF	TGCAGCGTTGAAACAGGGAGCATCGGAAACACCATATATTTT
.	TRBV7-2	once	16	TRBJ2-1	CASSPGETKAYNEQFF	TGTGCCAGCAGCCCCGGAGAGACGAAAGCCTACAATGAGCAGTTCTTC
.	TRBV5-1	few	12	TRBJ1-4	CASSGENEKLFF	TGCGCCAGCAGCGGGGAAAATGAAAAACTGTTTTTT
.	TRBV6-2/TRBV6-3	few	18	TRBJ2-7	CASSYPPGPWPLETWQYF	TGTGCCAGCAGTTACCCACCGGGACCCTGGCCCCTAGAGACGTGGCAGTACTTC
TRBD1	TRBV7-8	few	13	TRBJ2-7	CASMRTGAYEQYF	TGTGCCAGCATGAGGACAGGGGCCTACGAGCAGTACTTC
.	TRBV20-1	few	13	TRBJ2-5	CSARSPTSQTQYF	TGCAGTGCTAGATCTCCGACCAGCCAGACCCAGTACTTC
TRBD1	TRBV25-1	many	15	TRBJ1-5	CASSEGTGWDQPQHF	TGTGCCAGCAGTGAAGGGACAGGTTGGGATCAGCCCCAGCATTTT
TRBD1	TRBV20-1	few	16	TRBJ2-7	CSARLRTGLGSYEQYF	TGCAGTGCCAGGCTCCGGACAGGCTTGGGCTCCTACGAGCAGTACTTC
.	TRBV3-1	few	14	TRBJ1-1	CASSQDQQGSEAFF	TGTGCCAGCAGCCAAGATCAGCAGGGAAGTGAAGCTTTCTTT
.	TRBV19	.	14	TRBJ2-5	CASSKQAREETQYF	TGTGCCAGTAGTAAACAGGCTCGGGAAGAGACCCAGTACTTC